The 32 T cell receptor beta chains given below trace back to one sample, sequenced in a study of blood T cell repertoires in COVID-19. Only in-frame clones appear in the TCRdb table, and some are missing; sequencing was by immunoSEQ multiplex PCR. This table holds 250,000 or so clones, more than 70% found once. The sequencing sample was made of peripheral blood. The receptors shown here come from a man at least 80 years old with acute or convalescent COVID-19.

CDR3 loop: CASRDSQGLNSPLHF. CDR3 bases: TGTGCCAGCAGGGACTCACAGGGGTTGAATTCACCCCTCCACTTT. The chain joins TRBV2 to TRBJ1-6, with 7 bases lining up with TRBD1. Per germline, CDR1 SNHLY and CDR2 FYNNEI. Trimming took 6 bases from V and 7 from J; bases not matched to a gene: 9. This CDR3 spans 15 amino acids.

V gene TRBV6-5 combines with J gene TRBJ1-5, with TRBD1 matching 12 bases. V lost 6 bases to trimming and J lost 7 bases; unmatched junction nucleotides: 7. CDR3 size: 15 residues. The germline V gene encodes CDR1 MNHEY and CDR2 SVGAGI. The CDR3 DNA is TGTGCCAGCAGGGGAGGGACAGGGGGCGGACAGCCCCAGCATTTT. It yields the protein CASRGGTGGGQPQHF.

The CDR3 sequence: CASSPGQPESAYEQYF. The CDR3 DNA sequence: TGTGCCAGCTCACCAGGACAGCCTGAGTCTGCCTACGAGCAGTACTTC. The chain joins TRBV18 to TRBJ2-7; D possibly corresponds to TRBD1 (6 bases). Deletions cut 2 bases from V and 2 bases from J, with 16 bases between. CDR1 is KGHSH and CDR2 is LQKENI in the germline V gene. CDR3 length equals 16 residues.

This clone was counted only a few times. V and J are TRBV7-2 and TRBJ1-1; unclear D gene. The V gene's germline CDR1 is SGHTA and CDR2 FQGNSA. This CDR3 is 15 amino acids long. With 0 bases removed from V and 0 bases from J, the gap between germline ends came to 8 bases. CDR3 sequence reads: CASSLARVMNTEAFF. The CDR3, as DNA: TGTGCCAGCAGCTTAGCGCGTGTGATGAACACTGAAGCTTTCTTT.

This chain links TRBV3-1 (or the pseudogene TRBV3-2) with TRBJ1-2, with 7 nucleotides matching TRBD1. Losses at the gene ends were 1 base for V and 1 base for J; bases not matched to a gene: 3. This CDR3 contains 15 residues. Germline loops: CDR1 LGHDT, CDR2 YNNKEL (reference sequence). Here the CDR3 DNA reads TGTGCCAGCAGCCAAGGACAGGGAGGTAACTATGGCTACACCTTC. It encodes CASSQGQGGNYGYTF.

The rearrangement uses TRBV19 and TRBJ1-4, with unresolved D. The CDR3 runs to 15 residues. The V gene lost 3 bases and the J gene lost 0 bases, with 8 bases spanning the gap. CDR1 is LNHDA and CDR2 is SQIVND in the germline V gene (reference sequence). The CDR3 here is CASSIAAATNEKLFF. In DNA, the CDR3 is TGTGCCAGTAGTATCGCAGCGGCAACTAATGAAAAACTGTTTTTT.

The chain employs TRBV27 and TRBJ1-3; the match to TRBD1 covers 9 bases. Germline V lookup: CDR1 MNHEY, CDR2 SMNVEV (reference sequence). With V trimmed by 5 bases and J by 9 bases, 17 bases remained unmatched. The CDR3 extends over 17 amino acids. The CDR3 spells CASSPEGQGVRGATIYF. The CDR3 coding sequence is TGTGCCAGCAGTCCCGAGGGACAGGGAGTCCGTGGGGCCACCATATATTTT.

The chain recombines TRBV11-3 with TRBJ2-1; D gene unclear. The CDR3 sequence is 12 residues long. Germline CDR1 is SGHNT and CDR2 is YENEEA. Deletions cut 1 base from V and 8 bases from J, with 6 bases between. CDR3 bases: TGTGCCAGCAGCTTAGCCCGGGATGAGCAGTTCTTC. It yields the protein CASSLARDEQFF.

The genes are TRBV19 and TRBJ2-7; D unresolved. The germline V gene has CDR1 LNHDA and CDR2 SQIVND (reference sequence). V was shortened by 6 bases and J by 5 bases, with 11 bases between the two germline ends. The CDR3 consists of 12 residues. The chain's CDR3 is CASSLRVNEQYF. The CDR3 DNA reads as TGTGCCAGTAGCCTCCGCGTTAACGAGCAGTACTTC. The variable domain in full, completed from reference TRBV19 and TRBJ2-7, reads DGGITQSPKYLFRKEGQNVTLSCEQNLNHDAMYWYRQDPGQGLRLIYYSQIVNDFQKGDIAEGYSVSREKKESFPLTVTSAQKNPTAFYLCASSLRVNEQYFGPGTRLTVT.

V gene TRBV19 combines with J gene TRBJ1-1; 8 nucleotides line up with TRBD1. This CDR3 has 14 residues. Trimming at V came to 5 bases and at J to 5 bases, leaving 7 bases not matched to a gene. CDR1 and CDR2 (germline): LNHDA, SQIVND (reference sequence). The CDR3 nucleotides are TGTGCCAGTAGTGCTCAGGGGGCGGCAACTGAAGCTTTCTTT. Protein: CASSAQGAATEAFF.

The chain has TRBV5-3 and TRBJ2-7; 7 nucleotides line up with TRBD1. TRBV5-3 is sorted into the ORF group, with uncertain function. Trimming cost V 4 bases and J 3 bases; bases outside gene matches: 1. The CDR3 consists of 12 residues. The CDR3 sequence is CARSRDSYEQYF. In DNA, the CDR3 is TGTGCCAGAAGCAGGGACAGCTACGAGCAGTACTTC.

The V and J genes are TRBV2 and TRBJ1-1, with 9 bases that match TRBD1. This CDR3 region has 14 residues. J was trimmed by 5 bases and V by 4 bases; bases with no gene match: 5. Germline assignment: CDR1 SNHLY and CDR2 FYNNEI. The CDR3 loop is CASSAWTGVTEAFF. As DNA, the CDR3 is TGTGCCAGCAGTGCCTGGACAGGGGTTACTGAAGCTTTCTTT. The full variable domain, completed using reference TRBV2 and TRBJ1-1, is EPEVTQTPSHQVTQMGQEVILRCVPISNHLYFYWYRQILGQKVEFLVSFYNNEISEKSEIFDDQFSVERPDGSNFTLKIRSTKLEDSAMYFCASSAWTGVTEAFFGQGTRLTVV.

The gene calls are TRBV20-1 and TRBJ1-4; D is uncertain. Looked up from germline, CDR1 is DFQATT and CDR2 is SNEGSKA (reference sequence). The CDR3 has 15 residues. V was pared by 3 bases and J by 4 bases, with 15 bases between. CDR3 in amino acids: CSASLRGSINEKLFF. CDR3 in DNA: TGCAGTGCTAGTTTGCGGGGTAGCATTAATGAAAAACTGTTTTTT.

The chain recombines TRBV7-3 with TRBJ1-5; possibly TRBD1 for D (5 bases). The germline V and J ends were trimmed by 5 bases and 2 bases, with 7 bases remaining between them. Germline loops: CDR1 SGHTA, CDR2 FQGTGA. The CDR3 runs to 13 residues. CDR3 nucleotide sequence: TGTGCCAGCAGCCAGACAGGCAATCAGCCCCAGCATTTT. Translated, it gives CASSQTGNQPQHF.

J is TRBJ1-1 and V is TRBV28; D perhaps matches TRBD1 (6 bases). This CDR3 region has 13 residues. Looked up from germline, CDR1 is MDHEN and CDR2 is SYDVKM. Trimming took off 5 bases at V and 8 bases at J, with 15 bases between the two ends. The DNA of the CDR3 is TGTGCCAGCAGTAATTACAGGGTATGGGAAGCTTTCTTT. It yields the protein CASSNYRVWEAFF.

This chain links TRBV19 with TRBJ2-3; TRBD1 matches at 7 bases. V gave up 5 bases and J gave up 3 bases; unmatched junction bases: 2. CDR3 length equals 13 residues. Germline V gene lookup returns CDR1 LNHDA and CDR2 SQIVND (reference sequence). The CDR3 sequence is CASSATGTDTQYF. The CDR3 nucleotides read TGTGCCAGTAGTGCGACAGGGACAGATACGCAGTATTTT. Full variable domain (rest looked up from reference TRBV19 and TRBJ2-3): DGGITQSPKYLFRKEGQNVTLSCEQNLNHDAMYWYRQDPGQGLRLIYYSQIVNDFQKGDIAEGYSVSREKKESFPLTVTSAQKNPTAFYLCASSATGTDTQYFGPGTRLTVL.

The count of this clone is one. J is TRBJ1-5 and V is TRBV6-5; D remains ambiguous. V was pared by 6 bases and J by 0 bases, with 12 bases between. This CDR3 region has 15 residues. Germline loops: CDR1 MNHEY, CDR2 SVGAGI. The CDR3 loop is CASSLGGSSNQPQHF. Written as DNA, the CDR3 is TGTGCCAGCAGCCTCGGAGGCTCTAGCAATCAGCCCCAGCATTTT.

The J gene is TRBJ2-5, the V gene TRBV7-2; tentative D call: TRBD1 (5 bases). V shed 2 bases and J shed 2 bases, with 6 bases lying between them. In germline, CDR1 is SGHTA, CDR2 FQGNSA. The CDR3 has 13 residues. The CDR3 DNA sequence: TGTGCCAGCAGCTTAAACAGGCAAGAGACCCAGTACTTC. It codes for CASSLNRQETQYF.

This clone was counted once. V and J are TRBV5-6 and TRBJ2-7, with 9 bases lining up with TRBD1. The CDR3 is made up of 16 amino acids. With 3 bases clipped from V and 5 bases from J, the junction kept 12 bases outside the gene matches. In germline, CDR1 is SGHDT, CDR2 YYEEEE. This chain's CDR3 is CASSSIGQGTYDEQYF. The DNA of the CDR3 is TGTGCCAGCAGCTCGATAGGACAGGGGACCTACGACGAGCAGTACTTC.

This chain links TRBV7-2 with TRBJ1-3; D gene ambiguous. V dropped 1 base and J dropped 1 base, with 14 bases sitting between them. The CDR3 contains 17 residues. Germline lookup yields CDR1 SGHTA and CDR2 FQGNSA. In DNA, the CDR3 is TGTGCCAGCAGCTTAGAGAAGGCACAGTCATCTGGAAACACCATATATTTT. It is translated as CASSLEKAQSSGNTIYF.

This rearrangement joins TRBV7-9 to TRBJ2-6; D perhaps matches TRBD1 (6 bases). Per germline, CDR1 SEHNR and CDR2 FQNEAQ (reference sequence). The V end was cut by 4 bases, the J end by 0 bases, with 13 bases between. The CDR3 has 17 amino acids. In DNA, the CDR3 is TGTGCCAGCAGCTCCTCGACAGGTAGCTCTGGGGCCAACGTCCTGACTTTC. As protein: CASSSSTGSSGANVLTF.

The chain joins TRBV5-1 to TRBJ2-1, with 14 bases that match TRBD2. The germline CDR1 and CDR2 sequences are SGHRS and YFSETQ. Losses at the gene ends were 7 bases for V and 4 bases for J; bases not matched to a gene: 13. This CDR3 comprises 18 residues. CDR3 coding DNA: TGCGCCAGCTCGGGGGGGACTAGCGGGAGAAGAACGTACAATGAGCAGTTCTTC. This gives the protein CASSGGTSGRRTYNEQFF.

The rearrangement links TRBV15 to TRBJ2-2, with TRBD2 matching 9 bases. The CDR3 totals 17 residues. After removal of 0 bases from V and 1 base from J, the junction contained 3 bases not matched to a gene. Germline-derived CDR1 and CDR2 are LNHNV and YYDKDF (reference sequence). CDR3 residues: CATSRDRSGGNTGELFF. The CDR3 DNA reads as TGTGCCACCAGCAGAGATCGTAGCGGGGGGAACACCGGGGAGCTGTTTTTT.

The chain couples TRBV21-1 to TRBJ2-1; the D call of TRBD2 is as the table states it, not checked on the DNA. TRBV21-1 is described as a pseudogene. The CDR3 has 15 amino acids. The CDR3 is CASSKALLAGEILFF. The CDR3 nucleotides are TGTGCCAGCAGCAAAGCGCTTTTAGCGGGAGAAATTCTGTTCTTC.

This clone was seen only once. CDR3 nucleotides: TGTGCCAGTAGTCGACGACAGGTAGGGGATGAGCAGTTCTTC. Translating gives CASSRRQVGDEQFF. The chain couples TRBV19 to TRBJ2-1; TRBD1 might be the D (6 bases). CDR3 length: 14 amino acids. CDR1 and CDR2 (germline): LNHDA, SQIVND (reference sequence). V lost 5 bases and J lost 8, with 16 bases in between.

The chain joins TRBV28 to TRBJ1-2; D ambiguous. The CDR3 consists of 12 residues. Germline CDR1 reads MDHEN; CDR2 reads SYDVKM. Trimming removed 5 bases at V and 1 base at J, with 5 bases between. CDR3 residues: CASSTSNYGYTF. The CDR3 bases are TGTGCCAGCAGTACGAGTAACTATGGCTACACCTTC.

This chain uses TRBV29-1 with TRBJ1-2, with 7 bases that match TRBD1. The germline V gene has CDR1 SQVTM and CDR2 ANQGSEA. The CDR3 covers 13 residues. Unmatched junction bases numbered 9, after V lost 6 bases and J lost 5 bases. The CDR3 is CSVSHETGYGYTF. In nucleotides, the CDR3 is TGCAGCGTGTCCCATGAGACAGGGTATGGCTACACCTTC.

V usage is TRBV9 and J usage is TRBJ2-3; D possibly corresponds to TRBD2 (6 bases). From germline, CDR1 is SGDLS and CDR2 YYNGEE. The CDR3 consists of 14 residues. Trimming took 4 bases from V and 6 from J, leaving 15 bases between them. CDR3 coding DNA: TGTGCCAGCAGCCCGAGAGGAGGGAGGGATACGCAGTATTTT. Protein: CASSPRGGRDTQYF.

The chain recombines TRBV28 with TRBJ2-1; 9 bases fit TRBD1. V dropped 7 bases and J dropped 5; count of bases not matched to a gene: 12. The CDR3 is 16 amino acids. Germline V CDR1 and CDR2: MDHEN, SYDVKM. This CDR3 reads CASTPRPGQGHNEQFF. The CDR3 DNA reads TGTGCCAGCACCCCCCGTCCGGGACAGGGCCACAATGAGCAGTTCTTC.

The rearrangement uses TRBV6-5 and TRBJ1-1, with D uncertain. The CDR3 spans 15 residues. V lost 8 bases and J 0 bases, leaving 16 bases between the germline ends. CDR1 is MNHEY and CDR2 is SVGAGI in the germline V gene. Here the CDR3 reads CASRPAGQMNTEAFF. In nucleotides, the CDR3 is TGTGCCAGCCGGCCCGCTGGGCAGATGAACACTGAAGCTTTCTTT.

The rearrangement uses TRBV12-3 or TRBV12-4 and TRBJ2-1; 7 bases match TRBD1. V was pared by 6 bases and J by 10 bases, with 3 bases of the junction left unmatched. This CDR3 contains 11 residues. The CDR3 sequence is CASSPDREQFF. The DNA of the CDR3 is TGTGCCAGCAGCCCGGACAGGGAGCAGTTCTTC.

The gene calls are TRBV27 and TRBJ2-2, with 7 bases identical to TRBD2. Germline loops: CDR1 MNHEY, CDR2 SMNVEV (reference sequence). Germline trimming cut 2 bases from V and 3 bases from J; bases unmatched to any gene: 6. This CDR3 contains 16 residues. CDR3 amino acids: CASSLGASGYTGELFF. CDR3 in DNA: TGTGCCAGCAGTTTAGGGGCTAGCGGTTACACCGGGGAGCTGTTTTTT.